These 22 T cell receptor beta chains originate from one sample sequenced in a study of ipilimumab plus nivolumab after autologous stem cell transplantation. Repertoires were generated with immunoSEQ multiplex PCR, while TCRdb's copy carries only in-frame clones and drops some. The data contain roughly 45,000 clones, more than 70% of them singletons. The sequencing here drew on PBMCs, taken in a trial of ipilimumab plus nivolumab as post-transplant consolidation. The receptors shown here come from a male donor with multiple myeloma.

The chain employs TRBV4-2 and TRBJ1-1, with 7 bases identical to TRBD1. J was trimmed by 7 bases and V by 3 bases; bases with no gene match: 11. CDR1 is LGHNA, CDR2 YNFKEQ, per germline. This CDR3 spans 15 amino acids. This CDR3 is CASSQHGGAGGEAFF. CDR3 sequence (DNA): TGTGCCAGCAGCCAGCATGGTGGAGCAGGGGGTGAAGCTTTCTTT.

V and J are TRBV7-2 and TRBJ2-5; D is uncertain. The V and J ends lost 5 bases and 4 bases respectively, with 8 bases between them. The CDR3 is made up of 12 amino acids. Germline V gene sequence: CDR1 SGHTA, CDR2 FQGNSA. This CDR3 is CASSPVRETQYF. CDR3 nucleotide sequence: TGTGCCAGCAGCCCCGTAAGAGAGACCCAGTACTTC.

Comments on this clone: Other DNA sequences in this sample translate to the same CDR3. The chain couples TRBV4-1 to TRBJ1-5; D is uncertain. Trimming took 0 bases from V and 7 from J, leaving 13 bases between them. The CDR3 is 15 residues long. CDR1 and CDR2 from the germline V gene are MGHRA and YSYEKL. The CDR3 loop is CASSQDFLVSQPQHF. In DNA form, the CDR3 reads TGCGCCAGCAGCCAAGACTTTCTGGTAAGCCAGCCCCAGCATTTT.

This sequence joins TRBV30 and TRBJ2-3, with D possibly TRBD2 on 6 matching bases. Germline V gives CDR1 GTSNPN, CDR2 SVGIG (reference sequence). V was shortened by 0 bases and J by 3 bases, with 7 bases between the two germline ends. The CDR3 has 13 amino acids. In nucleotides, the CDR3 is TGTGCCTGGAGTGTAGGAGGGACAGATACGCAGTATTTT. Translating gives CAWSVGGTDTQYF.

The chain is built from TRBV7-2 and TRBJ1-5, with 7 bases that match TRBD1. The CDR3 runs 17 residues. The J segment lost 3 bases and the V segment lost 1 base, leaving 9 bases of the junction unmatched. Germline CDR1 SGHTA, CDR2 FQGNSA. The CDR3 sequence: CASSLGRQGTYNQPQHF. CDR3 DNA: TGTGCCAGCAGCTTAGGTAGACAGGGTACCTACAATCAGCCCCAGCATTTT.

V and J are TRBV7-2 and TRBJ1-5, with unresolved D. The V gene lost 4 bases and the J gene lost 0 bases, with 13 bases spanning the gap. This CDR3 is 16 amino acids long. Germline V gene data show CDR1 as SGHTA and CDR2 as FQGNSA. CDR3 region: CASSSQDVYSNQPQHF. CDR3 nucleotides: TGTGCCAGCAGCTCCCAGGATGTATATAGCAATCAGCCCCAGCATTTT. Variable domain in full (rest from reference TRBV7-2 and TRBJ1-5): GAGVSQSPSNKVTEKGKDVELRCDPISGHTALYWYRQSLGQGLEFLIYFQGNSAPDKSGLPSDRFSAERTGGSVSTLTIQRTQQEDSAVYLCASSSQDVYSNQPQHFGDGTRLSIL.

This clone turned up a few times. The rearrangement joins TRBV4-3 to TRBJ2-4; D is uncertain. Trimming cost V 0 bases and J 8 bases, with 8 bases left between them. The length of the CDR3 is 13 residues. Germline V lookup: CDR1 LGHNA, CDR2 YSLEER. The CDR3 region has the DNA TGCGCCAGCAGCCAAGAATCCTGGGACATTCAGTACTTC. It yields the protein CASSQESWDIQYF.

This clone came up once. The CDR3 loop is CASSYGSGAWEQFF. The CDR3 nucleotides read TGTGCCAGCAGTTACGGTTCGGGTGCGTGGGAGCAGTTCTTC. The chain recombines TRBV6-5 with TRBJ2-1; no clear D. The CDR3 contains 14 residues. The germline gives CDR1 MNHEY, CDR2 SVGAGI. V dropped 2 bases and J dropped 10 bases, with 15 bases sitting between them.

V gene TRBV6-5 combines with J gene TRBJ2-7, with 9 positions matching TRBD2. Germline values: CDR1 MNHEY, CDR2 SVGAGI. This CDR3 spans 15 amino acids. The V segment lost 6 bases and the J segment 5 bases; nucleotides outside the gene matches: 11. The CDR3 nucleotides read TGTGCCAGCAGCCTTCCTGGGGCTAGCGGGAACGAGCAGTACTTC. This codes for CASSLPGASGNEQYF.

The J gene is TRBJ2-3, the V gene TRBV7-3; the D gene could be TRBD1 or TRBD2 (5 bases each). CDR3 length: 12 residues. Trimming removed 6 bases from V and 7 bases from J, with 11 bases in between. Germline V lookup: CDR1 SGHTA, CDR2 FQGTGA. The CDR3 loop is CASSGAGNTQYF. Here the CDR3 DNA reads TGTGCCAGCAGTGGGGCCGGGAATACGCAGTATTTT.

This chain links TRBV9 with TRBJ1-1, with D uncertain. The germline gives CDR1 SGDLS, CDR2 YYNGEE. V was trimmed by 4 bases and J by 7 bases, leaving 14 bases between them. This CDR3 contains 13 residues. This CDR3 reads CASSHASLGEAFF. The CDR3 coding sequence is TGTGCCAGCAGCCATGCCAGCCTAGGTGAAGCTTTCTTT.

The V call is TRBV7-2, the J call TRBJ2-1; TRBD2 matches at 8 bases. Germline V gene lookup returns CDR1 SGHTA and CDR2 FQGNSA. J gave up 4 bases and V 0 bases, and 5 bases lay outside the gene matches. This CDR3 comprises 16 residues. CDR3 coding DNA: TGTGCCAGCAGCTTAGCGAGCGGGAGAGGTTACAATGAGCAGTTCTTC. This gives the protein CASSLASGRGYNEQFF.

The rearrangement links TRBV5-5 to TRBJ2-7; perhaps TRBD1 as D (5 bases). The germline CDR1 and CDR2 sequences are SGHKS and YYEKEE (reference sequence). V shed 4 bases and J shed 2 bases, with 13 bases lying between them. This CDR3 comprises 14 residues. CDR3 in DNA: TGTGCCAGCAGCATAAAGACAGTTCCCTACGAGCAGTACTTC. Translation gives CASSIKTVPYEQYF.

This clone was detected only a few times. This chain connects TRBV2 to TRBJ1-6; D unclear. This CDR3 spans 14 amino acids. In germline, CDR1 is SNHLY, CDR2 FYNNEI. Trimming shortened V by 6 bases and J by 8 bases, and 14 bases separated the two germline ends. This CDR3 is CASSTRPGDSPLHF. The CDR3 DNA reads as TGTGCCAGCAGCACGCGGCCCGGCGATTCACCCCTCCACTTT.

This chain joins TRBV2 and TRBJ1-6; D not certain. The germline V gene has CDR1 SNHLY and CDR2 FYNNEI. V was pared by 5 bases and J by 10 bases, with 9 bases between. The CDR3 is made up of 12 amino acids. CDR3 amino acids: CASSTSRSPLHF. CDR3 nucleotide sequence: TGTGCCAGCAGTACATCGCGGTCACCCCTCCACTTT.

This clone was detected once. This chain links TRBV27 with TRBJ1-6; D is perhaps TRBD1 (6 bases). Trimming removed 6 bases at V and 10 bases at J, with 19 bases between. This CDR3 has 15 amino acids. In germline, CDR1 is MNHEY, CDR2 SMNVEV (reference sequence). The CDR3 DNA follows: TGTGCCAGCAGGTTTCACAGGGAGGGAGGGTCACCCCTCCACTTT. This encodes CASRFHREGGSPLHF.

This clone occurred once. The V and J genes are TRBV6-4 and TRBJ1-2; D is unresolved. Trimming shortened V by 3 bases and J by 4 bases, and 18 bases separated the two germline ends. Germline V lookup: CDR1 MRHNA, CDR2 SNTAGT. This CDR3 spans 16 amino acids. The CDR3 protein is CASSEIAGPGVYGYTF. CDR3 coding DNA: TGTGCCAGCAGTGAGATTGCCGGGCCAGGCGTCTATGGCTACACCTTC.

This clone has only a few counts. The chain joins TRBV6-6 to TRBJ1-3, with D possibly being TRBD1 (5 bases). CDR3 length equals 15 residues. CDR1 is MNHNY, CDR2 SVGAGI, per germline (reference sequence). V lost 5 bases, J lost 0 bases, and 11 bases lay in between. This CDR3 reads CASSPDSVSGNTIYF. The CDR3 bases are TGTGCCAGCAGTCCAGACAGCGTCTCTGGAAACACCATATATTTT.

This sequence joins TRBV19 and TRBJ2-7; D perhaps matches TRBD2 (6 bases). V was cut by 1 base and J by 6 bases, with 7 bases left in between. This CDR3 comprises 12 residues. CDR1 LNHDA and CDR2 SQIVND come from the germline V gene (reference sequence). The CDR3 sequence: CASSIGAGEQYF. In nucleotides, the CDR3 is TGTGCCAGTAGTATAGGAGCGGGCGAGCAGTACTTC.

In nucleotides, the CDR3 is TGTGCCTGGAGTCGGGACAGGGCGTTGCCACCCCTCCACTTT. Translating gives CAWSRDRALPPLHF. This chain joins TRBV30 and TRBJ1-6, with 9 bases fitting TRBD1. CDR1 and CDR2 (germline): GTSNPN, SVGIG (reference sequence). V shed 2 bases and J 11 bases; nucleotides not matched to a gene: 7. The CDR3 length is 14 residues.

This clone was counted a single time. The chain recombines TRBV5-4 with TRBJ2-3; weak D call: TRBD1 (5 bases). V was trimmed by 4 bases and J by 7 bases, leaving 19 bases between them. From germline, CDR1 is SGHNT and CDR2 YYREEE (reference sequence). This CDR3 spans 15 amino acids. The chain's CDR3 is CASSPPARDGNTQYF. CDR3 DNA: TGTGCCAGCAGCCCCCCGGCCAGGGATGGAAATACGCAGTATTTT.

CDR3 protein: CASSPTPGQAAFF. The CDR3, as DNA: TGCGCCAGCAGCCCCACGCCGGGACAGGCAGCTTTCTTT. This chain links TRBV5-1 with TRBJ1-1, with 8 nucleotides matching TRBD1. Trimming at V came to 4 bases and at J to 10 bases, leaving 9 bases not matched to a gene. The germline CDR1 and CDR2 sequences are SGHRS and YFSETQ. This CDR3 comprises 13 residues.